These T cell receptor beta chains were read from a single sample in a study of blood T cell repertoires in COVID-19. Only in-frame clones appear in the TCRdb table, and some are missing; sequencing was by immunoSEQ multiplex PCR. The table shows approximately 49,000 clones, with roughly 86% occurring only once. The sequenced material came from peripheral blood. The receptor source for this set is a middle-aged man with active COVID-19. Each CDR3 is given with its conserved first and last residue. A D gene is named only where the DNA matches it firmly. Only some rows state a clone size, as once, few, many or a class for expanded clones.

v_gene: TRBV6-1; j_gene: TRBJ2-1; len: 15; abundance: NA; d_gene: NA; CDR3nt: TGTGCCAGCAGTGAGTGGCACAGCTCACACAATGCGCAGTTCTTC; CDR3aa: CASSEWHSSHNAQFF
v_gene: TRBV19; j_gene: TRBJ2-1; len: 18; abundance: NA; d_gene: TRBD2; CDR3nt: TGTGCCAGTAGTATTCCGGGACTAGCGGGAGCAGCATACAATGAGCAGTTCTTC; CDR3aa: CASSIPGLAGAAYNEQFF
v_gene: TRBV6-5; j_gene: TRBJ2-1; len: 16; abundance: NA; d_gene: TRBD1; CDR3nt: TGTGCCAGCAGTTACTCATCCGGACAGGCCCTTAATGAGCAGTTCTTC; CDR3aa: CASSYSSGQALNEQFF
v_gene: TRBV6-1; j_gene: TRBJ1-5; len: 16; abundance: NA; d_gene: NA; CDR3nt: TGTGCCAGCAGTGATTATGTGAGCTATAGCAATCAGCCCCAGCATTTT; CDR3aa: CASSDYVSYSNQPQHF
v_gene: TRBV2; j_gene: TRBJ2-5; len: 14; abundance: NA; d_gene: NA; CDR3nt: TGTGCCAGCAGTGAAGCGCAGGCAGAAGAGACCCAGTACTTC; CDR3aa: CASSEAQAEETQYF
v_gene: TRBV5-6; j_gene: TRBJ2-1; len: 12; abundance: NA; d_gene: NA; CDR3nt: TGTGCCAGCAACCGAGGGGGTGGTGAGCAGTTCTTC; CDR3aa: CASNRGGGEQFF
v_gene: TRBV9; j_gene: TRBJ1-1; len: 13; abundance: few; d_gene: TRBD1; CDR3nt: TGTGCCAGCAGCGGATCAGGGGGCACTGAAGCTTTCTTT; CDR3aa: CASSGSGGTEAFF
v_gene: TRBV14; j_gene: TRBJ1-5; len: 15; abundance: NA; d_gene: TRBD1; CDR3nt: TGTGCCAGCAGCCGGCGGGGACAGGAACGGGAGCCCCAGCATTTT; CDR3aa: CASSRRGQEREPQHF
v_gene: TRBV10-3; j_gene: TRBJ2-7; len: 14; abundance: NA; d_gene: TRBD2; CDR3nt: TGTGCCATCAGTGCTAGCGGGGACTCCTACGAGCAGTACTTC; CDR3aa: CAISASGDSYEQYF
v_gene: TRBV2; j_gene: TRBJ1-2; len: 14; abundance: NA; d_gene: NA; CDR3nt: TGTGCCAGCATGCCCGGGAACAGGGCGAACGGCTACACCTTC; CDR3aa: CASMPGNRANGYTF
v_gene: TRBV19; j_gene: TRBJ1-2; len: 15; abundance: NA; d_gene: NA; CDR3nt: TGTGCCAGTAGTACGGTACGGGGGGCGCGGTATGGCTACACCTTC; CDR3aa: CASSTVRGARYGYTF
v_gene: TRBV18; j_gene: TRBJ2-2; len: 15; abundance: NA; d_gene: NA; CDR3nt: TGTGCCAGCTCACCACCGAGGGTGGGCACCGGGGAGCTGTTTTTT; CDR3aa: CASSPPRVGTGELFF
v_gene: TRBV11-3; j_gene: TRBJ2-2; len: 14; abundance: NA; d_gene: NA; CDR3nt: TGTGCCAGCAGCTTACTAGCTTCCACCGGGGAGCTGTTTTTT; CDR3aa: CASSLLASTGELFF
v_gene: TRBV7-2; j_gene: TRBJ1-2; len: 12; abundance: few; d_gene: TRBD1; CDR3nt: TGTGCCAGCAGCCTCAGGACAGGAGATAGTGCCTTC; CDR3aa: CASSLRTGDSAF
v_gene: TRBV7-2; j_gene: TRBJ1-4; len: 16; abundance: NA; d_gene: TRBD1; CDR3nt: TGTGCCAGCAGCCCGACAGGGGGAGCGACTAATGAAAAACTGTTTTTT; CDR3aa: CASSPTGGATNEKLFF
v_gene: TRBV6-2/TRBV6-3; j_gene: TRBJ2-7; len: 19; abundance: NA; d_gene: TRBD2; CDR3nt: TGTGCCAGCAGTCGTTTTCCGGGACTAGCGGGGGGGAAGTCCTACGAGCAGTACTTC; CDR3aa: CASSRFPGLAGGKSYEQYF
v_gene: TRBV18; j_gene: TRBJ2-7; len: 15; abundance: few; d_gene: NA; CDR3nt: TGTGCCAGCTCACCTGCTGACATGGGCCCCTACGAGCAGTACTTC; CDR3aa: CASSPADMGPYEQYF
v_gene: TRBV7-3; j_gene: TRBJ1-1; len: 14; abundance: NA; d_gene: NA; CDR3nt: TGTGCCAGCAGCTTAACCCCCGGGATCGCTGAAGCTTTCTTT; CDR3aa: CASSLTPGIAEAFF
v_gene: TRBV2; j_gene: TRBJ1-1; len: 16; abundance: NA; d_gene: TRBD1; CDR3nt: TGTGCCAGCAGAAGACAGGGGGGGACGGTGACGACTGAAGCTTTCTTT; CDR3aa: CASRRQGGTVTTEAFF
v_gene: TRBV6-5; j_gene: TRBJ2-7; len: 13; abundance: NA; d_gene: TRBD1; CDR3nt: TGTGCCAGCAGTTACTCCAGGGGGTGGGGGCAGTACTTC; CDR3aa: CASSYSRGWGQYF
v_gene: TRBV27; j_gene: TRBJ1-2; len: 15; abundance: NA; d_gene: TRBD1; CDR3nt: TGTGCCAGCAGTTGGTTTAGACAGGGGGAATATGGCTACACCTTC; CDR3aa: CASSWFRQGEYGYTF
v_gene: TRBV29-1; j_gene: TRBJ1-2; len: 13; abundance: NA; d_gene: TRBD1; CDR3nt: TGCAGCGTTGCGATCGCAGGGGGCGATGGCTACACCTTC; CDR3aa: CSVAIAGGDGYTF
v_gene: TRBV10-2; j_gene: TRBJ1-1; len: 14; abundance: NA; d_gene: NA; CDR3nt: TGCGCCAGCAGTGAGAGGGGGAGGAACACTGAAGCTTTCTTT; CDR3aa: CASSERGRNTEAFF
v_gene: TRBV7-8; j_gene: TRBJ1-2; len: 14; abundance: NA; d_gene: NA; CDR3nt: TGTGCCAGCAGCTCTATGGACGGGAATTATGGCTACACCTTC; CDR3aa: CASSSMDGNYGYTF
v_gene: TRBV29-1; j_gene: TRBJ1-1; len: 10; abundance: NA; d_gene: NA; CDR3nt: TGCAGCGTTGGGGGCCTTGAAGCTTTCTTT; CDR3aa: CSVGGLEAFF
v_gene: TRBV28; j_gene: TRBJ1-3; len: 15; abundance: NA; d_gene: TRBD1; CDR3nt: TGTGCCAGCAAAAAGACCACAGGGGGTGGAAACACCATATATTTT; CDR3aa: CASKKTTGGGNTIYF
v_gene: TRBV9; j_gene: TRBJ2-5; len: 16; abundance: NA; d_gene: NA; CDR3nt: TGTGCCAGCAGCGTAAACGAGGGTGGTACATGGGAGACCCAGTACTTC; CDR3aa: CASSVNEGGTWETQYF
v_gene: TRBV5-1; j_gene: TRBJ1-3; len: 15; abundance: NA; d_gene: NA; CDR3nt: TGCGCCAGCAGCTTGGACCCGAGCTCTGGAAACACCATATATTTT; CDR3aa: CASSLDPSSGNTIYF
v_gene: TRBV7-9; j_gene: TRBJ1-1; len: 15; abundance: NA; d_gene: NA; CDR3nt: TGTGCCAGCAGCCAGAGCACAGGGCAAGGCACTGAAGCTTTCTTT; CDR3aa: CASSQSTGQGTEAFF
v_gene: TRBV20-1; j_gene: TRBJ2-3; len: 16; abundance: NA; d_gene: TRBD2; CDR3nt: TGCAGTGCTAGTCCTAGCGGGAGGGCCGGGACAGATACGCAGTATTTT; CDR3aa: CSASPSGRAGTDTQYF
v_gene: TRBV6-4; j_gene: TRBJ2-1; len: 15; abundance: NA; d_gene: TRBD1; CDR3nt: TGTGCCAGCAGTGCCTTGACAGGGGGCCGGAATGAGCAGTTCTTC; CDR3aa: CASSALTGGRNEQFF
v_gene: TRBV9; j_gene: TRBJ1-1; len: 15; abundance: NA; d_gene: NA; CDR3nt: TGTGCCAGCTTACCCTTAAGGACAGAGAACACTGAAGCTTTCTTT; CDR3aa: CASLPLRTENTEAFF
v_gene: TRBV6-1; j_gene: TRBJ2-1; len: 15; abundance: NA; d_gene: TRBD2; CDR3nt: TGTGCCAGCAGTGAAGTTCGTGGGAGGGCGGTTGAGCAGTTCTTC; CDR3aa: CASSEVRGRAVEQFF
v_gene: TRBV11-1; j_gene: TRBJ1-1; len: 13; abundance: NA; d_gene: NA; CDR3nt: TGTGCCAGCAGCTCACAGGGAGGGATAAGAGCTTTCTTT; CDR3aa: CASSSQGGIRAFF
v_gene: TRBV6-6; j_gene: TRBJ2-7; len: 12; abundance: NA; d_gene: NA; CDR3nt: TGTGCCACATCGGGACAACTGTACGAGCAGTACTTC; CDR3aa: CATSGQLYEQYF
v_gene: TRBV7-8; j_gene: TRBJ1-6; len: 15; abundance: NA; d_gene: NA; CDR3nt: TGTGCCAGCAGCTTAGAGGACAGCTCTTATTCACCCCTCCACTTT; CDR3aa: CASSLEDSSYSPLHF
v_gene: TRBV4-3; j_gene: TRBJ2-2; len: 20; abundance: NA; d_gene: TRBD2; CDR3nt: TGCGCCAGCAGCCAGGAAACCGGGACTAGCGGGGGGGCTATAATCGGGGAGCTGTTTTTT; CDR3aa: CASSQETGTSGGAIIGELFF
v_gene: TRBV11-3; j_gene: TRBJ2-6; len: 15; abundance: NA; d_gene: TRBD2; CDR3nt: TGTGCCAGCAGACCGGGGGGGGCTGGGGCCAACGTCCTGACTTTC; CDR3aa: CASRPGGAGANVLTF
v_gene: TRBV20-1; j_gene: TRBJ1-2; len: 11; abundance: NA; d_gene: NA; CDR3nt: TGCAGTGCGGGACATGAAGATGGCTACACCTTC; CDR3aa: CSAGHEDGYTF
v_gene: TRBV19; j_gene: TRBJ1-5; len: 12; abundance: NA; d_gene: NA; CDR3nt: TGTGCCAGTAGTCGCGGGAATCAGCCCCAGCATTTT; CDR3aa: CASSRGNQPQHF
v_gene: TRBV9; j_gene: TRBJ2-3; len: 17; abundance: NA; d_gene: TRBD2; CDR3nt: TGTGCCAGCAGCGTAGCCCCTAGCGGGGCAAGCACAGATACGCAGTATTTT; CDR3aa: CASSVAPSGASTDTQYF
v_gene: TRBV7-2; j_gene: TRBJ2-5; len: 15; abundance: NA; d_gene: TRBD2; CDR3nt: TGTGCCAGCAGCGCCCGGACTAGCGGCCAAGAGACCCAGTACTTC; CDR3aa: CASSARTSGQETQYF
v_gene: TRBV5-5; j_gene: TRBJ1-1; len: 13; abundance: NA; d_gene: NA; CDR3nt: TGTGCCAGCAGCTTGAGTGCAGGGACTGAAGCTTTCTTT; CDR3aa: CASSLSAGTEAFF
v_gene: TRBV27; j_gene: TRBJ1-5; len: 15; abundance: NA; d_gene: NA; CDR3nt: TGTGCCAGCAAGTTGGGCCAGGGCCCCAATCAGCCCCAGCATTTT; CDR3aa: CASKLGQGPNQPQHF
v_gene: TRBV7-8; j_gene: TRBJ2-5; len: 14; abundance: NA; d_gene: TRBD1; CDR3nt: TGTGCCAGCAGCCCAGGACAGGGCCCAGAGACCCAGTACTTC; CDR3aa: CASSPGQGPETQYF
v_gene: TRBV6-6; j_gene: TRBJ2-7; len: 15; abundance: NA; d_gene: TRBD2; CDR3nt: TGTGCCAGCTCCGACCCGGGACTAGTTTTTCACGAGCAGTACTTC; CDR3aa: CASSDPGLVFHEQYF
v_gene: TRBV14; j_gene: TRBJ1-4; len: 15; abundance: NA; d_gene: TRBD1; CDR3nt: TGTGCCAGCAGCCAAGCGGGACAGGGAGTCGAAAAACTGTTTTTT; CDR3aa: CASSQAGQGVEKLFF
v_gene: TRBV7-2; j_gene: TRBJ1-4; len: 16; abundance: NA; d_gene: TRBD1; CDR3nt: TGTGCCAGCAGCTTAGGGTCAGGGGGGTCTAATGAAAAACTGTTTTTT; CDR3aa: CASSLGSGGSNEKLFF
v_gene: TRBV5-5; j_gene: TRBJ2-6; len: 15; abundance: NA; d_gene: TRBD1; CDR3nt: TGCGCCAGCAGCTCCAGGGGGCTCGGGGCCAACGTCCTGACTTTC; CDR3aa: CASSSRGLGANVLTF
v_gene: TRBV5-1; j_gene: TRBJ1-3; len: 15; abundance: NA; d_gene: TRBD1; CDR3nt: TGCGCCAGCAGCTCCGCCGGGACAGCTGGAAACACCATATATTTT; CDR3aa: CASSSAGTAGNTIYF
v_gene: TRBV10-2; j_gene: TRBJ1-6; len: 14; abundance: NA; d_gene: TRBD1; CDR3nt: TGCGCCAGCGAGACAGGGGGATCGAATTCACCCCTCCACTTT; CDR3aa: CASETGGSNSPLHF
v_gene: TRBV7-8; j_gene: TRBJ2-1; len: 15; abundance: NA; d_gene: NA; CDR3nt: TGTGCCAGCAGCTTAGTTAGGACTTGGTACAATGAGCAGTTCTTC; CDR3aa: CASSLVRTWYNEQFF
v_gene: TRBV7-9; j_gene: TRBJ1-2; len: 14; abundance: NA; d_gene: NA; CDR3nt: TGTGCCAGCAGCCCCCCGGGAGGGTGGTATGGCTACACCTTC; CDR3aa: CASSPPGGWYGYTF
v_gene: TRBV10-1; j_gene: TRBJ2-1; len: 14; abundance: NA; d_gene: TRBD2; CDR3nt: TGCGCCAGCAGTGTTGGGGGGGCCTACAATGAGCAGTTCTTC; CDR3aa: CASSVGGAYNEQFF
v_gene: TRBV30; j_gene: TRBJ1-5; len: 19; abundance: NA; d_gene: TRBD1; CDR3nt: TGTGCCTGGGCCCGACAGGGGGCGGGATCGAAGCATAGCAATCAGCCCCAGCATTTT; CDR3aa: CAWARQGAGSKHSNQPQHF